Presented here are 7 T cell receptor beta chains from one specimen sequenced in a study of T cells in Graves' hyperthyroidism and ophthalmopathy. There were TCR beta CDR3 regions amplified from RNA transcripts. The HTBI primer set served for first-round RT-PCR of the TCR CDR3. MiXCR, run by TCRdb on the multiplex PCR reads, gives a single entry per CDR3 protein. The table includes fewer than 350,000 distinct CDR3 sequences, around 20% detected once. Specimen: blood. Receptors were obtained from a woman in her fifties or sixties with Graves' hyperthyroidism.

This clonotype was detected ten times or more. CDR3 DNA sequence: TGTGCCATCAGTGAGTCCCGGTACAATGAGCAGTTCTTC. This gives the protein CAISESRYNEQFF. The chain is built from TRBV10-3 and TRBJ2-1; D gene uncertain. Germline V CDR1 and CDR2: ENHRY, SYGVKD. Trimming took 0 bases from V and 4 from J, leaving 4 bases between them. The CDR3 is 13 amino acids.

V is TRBV19 and J is TRBJ2-3; 9 nucleotides agree with TRBD2. This CDR3 spans 15 amino acids. Germline assignment: CDR1 LNHDA and CDR2 SQIVND (reference sequence). V was clipped by 5 bases and J by 5 bases; unmatched bases: 8. CDR3 DNA: TGTGCCAGTAGTGAGGCGGGGGGGCCCGGAGATACGCAGTATTTT. Translated, it gives CASSEAGGPGDTQYF.

The chain recombines TRBV18 with TRBJ2-5; D uncertain. The CDR3 has 18 amino acids. V gave up 4 bases and J gave up 1 base, with 22 bases separating them. The germline CDR1 and CDR2 sequences are KGHSH and LQKENI. CDR3 region: CASSHAFRAAVSQETQYF. CDR3 nucleotide sequence: TGTGCCAGCTCACATGCCTTTCGGGCGGCTGTAAGCCAAGAGACCCAGTACTTC.

This clonotype was counted a few times. V usage is TRBV5-5 and J usage is TRBJ2-1; no clear D gene. V dropped 0 bases and J dropped 3 bases, with 4 bases sitting between them. This CDR3 region has 13 residues. CDR1 SGHKS and CDR2 YYEKEE come from the germline V gene (reference sequence). The CDR3 reads CASSLALYNEQFF. In DNA form, the CDR3 reads TGTGCCAGCAGCTTGGCACTCTACAATGAGCAGTTCTTC.

This clonotype showed up many times. The chain joins TRBV11-2 to TRBJ2-2; D is perhaps TRBD1 (5 bases). V dropped 5 bases and J dropped 5 bases, with 18 bases sitting between them. Per germline, CDR1 SGHAT and CDR2 FQNNGV. CDR3 length equals 16 residues. The CDR3 reads CASSQFGQLNTGELFF. In DNA form, the CDR3 reads TGTGCCAGCAGCCAATTCGGACAACTCAATACCGGGGAGCTGTTTTTT.

In its sample, this clonotype was seen a few times. The chain employs TRBV6-1 and TRBJ1-2, with 7 bases matching TRBD1. J was trimmed by 4 bases and V by 5 bases; bases with no gene match: 13. CDR3 length: 16 residues. Germline V gives CDR1 MNHNS, CDR2 SASEGT. CDR3 loop: CASSSTSGTEFYGYTF. The CDR3 nucleotides read TGTGCCAGCAGTTCGACCTCCGGGACAGAATTCTATGGCTACACCTTC.

The J gene is TRBJ2-2, the V gene TRBV5-8; the D is unclear. V was pared by 0 bases and J by 5 bases, with 11 bases between. CDR3 length: 15 residues. CDR1 is SGHTS and CDR2 is YDEGEE in the germline V gene. CDR3 residues: CASSLGQRVTGELFF. DNA of the CDR3: TGTGCCAGCAGCTTGGGACAACGGGTTACCGGGGAGCTGTTTTTT.